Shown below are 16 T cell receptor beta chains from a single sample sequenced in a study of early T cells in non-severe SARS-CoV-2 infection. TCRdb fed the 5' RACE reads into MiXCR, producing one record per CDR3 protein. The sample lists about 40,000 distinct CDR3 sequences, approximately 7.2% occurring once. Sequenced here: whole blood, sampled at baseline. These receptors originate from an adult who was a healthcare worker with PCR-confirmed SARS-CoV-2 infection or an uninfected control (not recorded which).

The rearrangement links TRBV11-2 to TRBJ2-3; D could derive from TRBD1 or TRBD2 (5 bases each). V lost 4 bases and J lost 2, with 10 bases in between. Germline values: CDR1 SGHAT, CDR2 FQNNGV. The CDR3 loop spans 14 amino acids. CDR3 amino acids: CASSSRGLTDTQYF. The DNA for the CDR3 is TGTGCCAGCAGCTCCCGGGGCCTCACAGATACGCAGTATTTT.

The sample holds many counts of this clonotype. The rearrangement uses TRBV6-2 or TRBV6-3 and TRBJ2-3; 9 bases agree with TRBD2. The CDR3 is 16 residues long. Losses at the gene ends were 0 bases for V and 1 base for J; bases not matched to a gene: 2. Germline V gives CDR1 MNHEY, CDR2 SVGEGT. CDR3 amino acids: CASSYSLAGGTDTQYF. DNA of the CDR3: TGTGCCAGCAGTTACTCGTTAGCGGGGGGCACAGATACGCAGTATTTT.

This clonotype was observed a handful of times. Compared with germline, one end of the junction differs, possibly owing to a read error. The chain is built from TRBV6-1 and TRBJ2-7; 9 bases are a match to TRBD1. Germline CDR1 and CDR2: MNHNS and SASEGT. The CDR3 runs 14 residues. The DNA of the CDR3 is TGTGCCAGCAGTGATCTTACAGGGGGCGACCTTATGGACTTC. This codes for CASSDLTGGDLMDF.

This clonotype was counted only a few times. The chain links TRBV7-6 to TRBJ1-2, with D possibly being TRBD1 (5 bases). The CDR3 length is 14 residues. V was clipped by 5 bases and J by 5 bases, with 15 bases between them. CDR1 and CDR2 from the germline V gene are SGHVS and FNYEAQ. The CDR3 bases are TGTGCCAGCAGCCCTCGGGACGGACCATATGGCTACACCTTC. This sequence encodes CASSPRDGPYGYTF.

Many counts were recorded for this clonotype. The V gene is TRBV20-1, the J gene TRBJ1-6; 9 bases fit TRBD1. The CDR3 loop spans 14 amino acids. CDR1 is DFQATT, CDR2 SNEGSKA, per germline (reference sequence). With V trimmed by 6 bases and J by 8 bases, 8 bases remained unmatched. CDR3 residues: CSAAETGGHSPLHF. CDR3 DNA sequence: TGCAGTGCCGCAGAAACAGGGGGCCATTCACCCCTCCACTTT.

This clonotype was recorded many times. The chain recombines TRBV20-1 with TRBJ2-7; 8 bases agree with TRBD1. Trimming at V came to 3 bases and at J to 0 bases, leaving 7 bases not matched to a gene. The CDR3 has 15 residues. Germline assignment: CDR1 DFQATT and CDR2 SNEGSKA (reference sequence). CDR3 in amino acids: CSASLGQGFSYEQYF. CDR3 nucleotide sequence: TGCAGTGCTAGCCTAGGACAGGGCTTCTCCTACGAGCAGTACTTC.

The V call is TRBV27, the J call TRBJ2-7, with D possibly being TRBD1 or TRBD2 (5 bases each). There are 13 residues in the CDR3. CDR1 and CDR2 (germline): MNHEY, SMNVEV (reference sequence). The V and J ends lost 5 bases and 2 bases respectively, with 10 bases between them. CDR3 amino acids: CASSPLGAYEQYF. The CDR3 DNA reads TGTGCCAGCAGTCCTCTGGGGGCCTACGAGCAGTACTTC.

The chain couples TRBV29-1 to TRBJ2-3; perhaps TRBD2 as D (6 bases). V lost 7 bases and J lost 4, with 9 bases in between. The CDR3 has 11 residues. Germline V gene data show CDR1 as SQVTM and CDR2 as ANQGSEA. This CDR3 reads CSASVADTQYF. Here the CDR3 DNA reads TGCAGCGCTAGCGTAGCAGATACGCAGTATTTT.

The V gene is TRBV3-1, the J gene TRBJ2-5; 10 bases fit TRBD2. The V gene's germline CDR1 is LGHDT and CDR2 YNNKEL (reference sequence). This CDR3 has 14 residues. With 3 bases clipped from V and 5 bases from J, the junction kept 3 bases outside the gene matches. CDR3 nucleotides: TGTGCCAGCAGCCAGAGCGGGGGGGCTGAGACCCAGTACTTC. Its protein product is CASSQSGGAETQYF.

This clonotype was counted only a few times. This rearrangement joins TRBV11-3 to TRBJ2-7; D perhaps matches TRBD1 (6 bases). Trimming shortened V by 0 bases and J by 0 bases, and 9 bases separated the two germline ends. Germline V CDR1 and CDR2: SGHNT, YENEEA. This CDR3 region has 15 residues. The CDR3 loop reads CASSLETGTSYEQYF. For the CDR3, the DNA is TGTGCCAGCAGCTTAGAAACAGGGACCTCCTACGAGCAGTACTTC.

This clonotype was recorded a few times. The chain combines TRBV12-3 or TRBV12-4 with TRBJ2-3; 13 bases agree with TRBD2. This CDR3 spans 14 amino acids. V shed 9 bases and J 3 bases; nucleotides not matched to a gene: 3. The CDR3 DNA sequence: TGTGCCAGTAAGGGACTAGCGGGAACAGATACGCAGTATTTT. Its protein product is CASKGLAGTDTQYF.

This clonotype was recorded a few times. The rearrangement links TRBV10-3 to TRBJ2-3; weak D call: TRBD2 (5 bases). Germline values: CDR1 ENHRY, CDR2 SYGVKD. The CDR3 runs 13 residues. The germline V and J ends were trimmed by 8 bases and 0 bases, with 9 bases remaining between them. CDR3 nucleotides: TGTGCCATCGGAGGATCTAGCACAGATACGCAGTATTTT. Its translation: CAIGGSSTDTQYF.

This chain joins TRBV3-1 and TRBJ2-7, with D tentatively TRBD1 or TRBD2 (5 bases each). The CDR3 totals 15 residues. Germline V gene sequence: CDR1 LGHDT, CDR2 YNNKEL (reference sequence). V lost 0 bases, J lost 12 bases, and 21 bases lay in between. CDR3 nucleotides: TGTGCCAGCAGCCAAGAGAATAGGGACCCTACCCAACGGTACTTC. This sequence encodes CASSQENRDPTQRYF.

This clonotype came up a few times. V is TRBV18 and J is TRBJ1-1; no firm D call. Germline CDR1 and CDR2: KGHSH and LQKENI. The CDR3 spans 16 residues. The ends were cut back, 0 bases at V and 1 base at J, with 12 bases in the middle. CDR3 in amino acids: CASSPPSTDPNTEAFF. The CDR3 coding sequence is TGTGCCAGCTCACCACCGTCCACAGACCCGAACACTGAAGCTTTCTTT.

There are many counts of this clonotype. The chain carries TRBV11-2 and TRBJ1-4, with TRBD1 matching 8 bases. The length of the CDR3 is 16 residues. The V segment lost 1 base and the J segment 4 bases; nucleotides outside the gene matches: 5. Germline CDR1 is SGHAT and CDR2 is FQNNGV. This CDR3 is CASSLGPGQVNEKLFF. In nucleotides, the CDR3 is TGTGCCAGCAGCTTAGGACCGGGACAGGTTAATGAAAAACTGTTTTTT.

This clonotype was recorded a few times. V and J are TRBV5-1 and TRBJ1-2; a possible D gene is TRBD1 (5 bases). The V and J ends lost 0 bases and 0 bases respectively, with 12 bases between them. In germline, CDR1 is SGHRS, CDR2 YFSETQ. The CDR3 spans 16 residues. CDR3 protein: CASSLGDGGSNYGYTF. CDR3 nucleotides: TGCGCCAGCAGCTTGGGGGACGGAGGATCTAACTATGGCTACACCTTC.